This is a list of T cell receptor beta chains from one sample in a study of blood T cell repertoires in COVID-19. Measured with immunoSEQ multiplex PCR; TCRdb has only the in-frame clones, and not every one. Here the sample spans 5,500 to 6,500 clones, 70% to 85% being singletons. The sample consisted of peripheral blood. The receptor set was obtained from a human donor with active COVID-19. The donor label of this sample is uncertain. The CDR3 runs from the conserved cysteine through the conserved F or W. The D gene is left open where the match is weak. For some rows the clone size is stated as once, few or many, or as a class when expanded; others skip it.

J gene: TRBJ2-7
clone size: few
D gene: TRBD1
V gene: TRBV6-6
CDR3 protein: CASRNTGGGGYEQYF
CDR3 DNA: TGTGCCAGCAGGAACACAGGGGGTGGTGGCTACGAGCAGTACTTC

J gene: TRBJ2-3
clone size: -
D gene: TRBD2
V gene: TRBV30
CDR3 protein: CAWRGTSGGNTQYF
CDR3 DNA: TGTGCCTGGAGAGGGACTAGCGGGGGAAATACGCAGTATTTT

J gene: TRBJ2-5
clone size: -
D gene: TRBD1
V gene: TRBV29-1
CDR3 protein: CSVIGTGAQETQYF
CDR3 DNA: TGCAGCGTTATAGGGACAGGGGCCCAAGAGACCCAGTACTTC

J gene: TRBJ1-2
clone size: -
D gene: TRBD1
V gene: TRBV6-2/TRBV6-3
CDR3 protein: CASSTGQGVGYTF
CDR3 DNA: TGTGCCAGCAGCACCGGACAGGGTGTAGGCTACACCTTC

J gene: TRBJ2-5
clone size: -
D gene: TRBD1
V gene: TRBV6-5
CDR3 protein: CASRQGGGETQYF
CDR3 DNA: TGTGCCAGCAGACAGGGGGGCGGAGAGACCCAGTACTTC

J gene: TRBJ1-2
clone size: -
D gene: TRBD1
V gene: TRBV30
CDR3 protein: CAWRHRDRENYGYTF
CDR3 DNA: TGTGCCTGGAGGCACCGGGACAGGGAAAACTATGGCTACACCTTC

J gene: TRBJ1-1
clone size: -
D gene: TRBD1
V gene: TRBV5-1
CDR3 protein: CASSWGDRPNTEAFF
CDR3 DNA: TGCGCCAGCAGCTGGGGGGACAGGCCGAACACTGAAGCTTTCTTT

J gene: TRBJ1-2
clone size: -
D gene: TRBD1
V gene: TRBV6-5
CDR3 protein: CASTRDSLPLYGYTF
CDR3 DNA: TGTGCCAGTACCCGGGACAGTCTCCCCCTCTATGGCTACACCTTC

J gene: TRBJ2-3
clone size: -
D gene: TRBD1
V gene: TRBV4-1
CDR3 protein: CASSQTGTVGTDTQYF
CDR3 DNA: TGCGCCAGCAGCCAGACGGGGACAGTGGGCACAGATACGCAGTATTTT

J gene: TRBJ2-4
clone size: -
D gene: TRBD1
V gene: TRBV27
CDR3 protein: CASSSPSGTGIKNIQYF
CDR3 DNA: TGTGCCAGCAGTTCCCCCTCCGGGACAGGGATCAAAAACATTCAGTACTTC

J gene: TRBJ1-2
clone size: -
D gene: TRBD1
V gene: TRBV25-1
CDR3 protein: CASSELTQGAVSYGYTF
CDR3 DNA: TGTGCCAGCAGTGAATTGACCCAGGGGGCCGTTAGCTATGGCTACACCTTC

J gene: TRBJ1-1
clone size: once
D gene: -
V gene: TRBV7-2
CDR3 protein: CASSTRGNTEAFF
CDR3 DNA: TGTGCCAGCAGCACCAGAGGGAACACTGAAGCTTTCTTT

J gene: TRBJ1-5
clone size: -
D gene: -
V gene: TRBV12-1
CDR3 protein: CASQPTETGPKYGSNQPQHF
CDR3 DNA: TGTGCCAGCCAACCGACGGAGACAGGGCCAAAATATGGGAGCAATCAGCCCCAGCATTTT

J gene: TRBJ2-2
clone size: once
D gene: TRBD2
V gene: TRBV5-8
CDR3 protein: CASSLGLAGVTSGELFF
CDR3 DNA: TGTGCCAGCAGCCTTGGACTAGCGGGAGTAACGAGCGGGGAGCTGTTTTTT

J gene: TRBJ1-6
clone size: once
D gene: -
V gene: TRBV13
CDR3 protein: CASTHSTYNSPLHF
CDR3 DNA: TGTGCCAGCACTCACTCGACCTATAATTCACCCCTCCACTTT

J gene: TRBJ2-3
clone size: -
D gene: TRBD2
V gene: TRBV4-1
CDR3 protein: CASMNLAGGPSRSDTQYF
CDR3 DNA: TGCGCCAGCATGAATCTAGCGGGAGGGCCATCGCGCTCAGATACGCAGTATTTT

J gene: TRBJ1-4
clone size: few
D gene: -
V gene: TRBV19
CDR3 protein: CASSLRQAPEKLFF
CDR3 DNA: TGTGCCAGTAGTCTAAGACAGGCACCTGAAAAACTGTTTTTT

J gene: TRBJ1-1
clone size: -
D gene: TRBD1
V gene: TRBV29-1
CDR3 protein: CSGTGINSAEAFF
CDR3 DNA: TGCAGCGGGACAGGTATTAACTCTGCTGAAGCTTTCTTT

J gene: TRBJ1-6
clone size: -
D gene: -
V gene: TRBV27
CDR3 protein: CASSFGSGIGGYNSPLHF
CDR3 DNA: -

J gene: TRBJ2-2
clone size: -
D gene: -
V gene: TRBV7-2
CDR3 protein: CASSLWENGELFF
CDR3 DNA: TGTGCCAGCAGCTTATGGGAGAACGGGGAGCTGTTTTTT

J gene: TRBJ2-5
clone size: -
D gene: TRBD2
V gene: TRBV5-1
CDR3 protein: CASRRAGGQETQYF
CDR3 DNA: TGCGCCAGCAGGCGAGCGGGGGGGCAAGAGACCCAGTACTTC

J gene: TRBJ2-5
clone size: -
D gene: TRBD1
V gene: TRBV5-1
CDR3 protein: CASSLVGTGGQETQYF
CDR3 DNA: TGCGCCAGCAGCTTGGTTGGGACAGGGGGCCAAGAGACCCAGTACTTC

J gene: TRBJ2-5
clone size: once
D gene: TRBD1
V gene: TRBV5-1
CDR3 protein: CASSTMTGTQETQYF
CDR3 DNA: TGCGCCAGCAGCACGATGACAGGGACCCAAGAGACCCAGTACTTC

J gene: TRBJ2-3
clone size: -
D gene: TRBD1
V gene: TRBV18
CDR3 protein: CASSPPSFSTGVTQYF
CDR3 DNA: TGTGCCAGCTCACCACCGTCATTCTCGACAGGGGTTACGCAGTATTTT